The 24 T cell receptor beta chains reported below all come from one sample, sequenced in a study of CD8+ T cells in alopecia areata (dated by TCRdb to 2016 to 2018). Per the publication, the time point label means: around 28 days on oral tofacitinib. The treatment or condition label corresponds to: oral pan-JAK inhibitor, 5-10 mg twice daily. Library prep was done by the immunoSEQ multiplex PCR assay. RNA was extracted from all samples and reverse transcribed into cDNA as template for TCR sequencing. The clones in this table, taken by TCRdb from immuneACCESS, are in-frame only. Not every clone is retained; where verified, under half of the shortfall comes from an unresolved V gene, and the cause of the rest is unknown. Counted in this sample were approximately 150,000 clones; about 88% of them appeared once. Clones ranked in the top ten supply around 14% of the sample. The material sequenced was CD8+ T cells sorted from blood, taken at week 4, from a patient treated with tofacitinib. The receptors stem from a human donor with alopecia areata.

The gene calls are TRBV7-8 and TRBJ2-5; 7 bases line up with TRBD1. V gave up 3 bases and J gave up 3 bases; unmatched junction bases: 16. Germline-derived CDR1 and CDR2 are SGHVS and FQNEAQ. The CDR3 contains 18 residues. CDR3 in amino acids: CASSFMTWLGTEEETQYF. CDR3 nucleotide sequence: TGTGCCAGCAGCTTTATGACCTGGCTAGGGACAGAAGAAGAGACCCAGTACTTC.

The gene calls are TRBV5-4 and TRBJ2-1; a possible D gene is TRBD2 (5 bases). The length of the CDR3 is 13 residues. Trimming left V 5 bases short and J 3 bases short, with 9 bases between. CDR1 is SGHNT and CDR2 is YYREEE in the germline V gene (reference sequence). CDR3 DNA: TGTGCCAGCAGTTGGACTCTCTACAATGAGCAGTTCTTC. It yields the protein CASSWTLYNEQFF.

This rearrangement joins TRBV29-1 to TRBJ2-7; no reliable D call. Trimming cost V 6 bases and J 0 bases, with 6 bases left between them. Germline V lookup: CDR1 SQVTM, CDR2 ANQGSEA. The length of the CDR3 is 11 residues. CDR3 in amino acids: CSVLSSYEQYF. The CDR3 DNA sequence: TGCAGCGTCCTCAGCTCCTACGAGCAGTACTTC.

The chain has TRBV21-1 and TRBJ2-1; TRBD2 was called by the table and not checked on the DNA. TRBV21-1 is a pseudogene segment. There are 9 residues in the CDR3. The CDR3 coding sequence is TGTGCCAGCAGCCCCGGGGAGTTCTTC. It specifies CASSPGEFF.

The rearrangement joins TRBV30 to TRBJ2-3; possibly TRBD2 for D (5 bases). The ends were cut back, 0 bases at V and 2 bases at J, with 12 bases in the middle. Per germline, CDR1 GTSNPN and CDR2 SVGIG (reference sequence). CDR3 length: 15 amino acids. This CDR3 is CAWSVEAASTDTQYF. The CDR3 nucleotides are TGTGCCTGGAGTGTGGAGGCAGCTTCCACAGATACGCAGTATTTT.

The rearrangement uses TRBV13 and TRBJ2-1, with 7 bases that match TRBD2. The CDR3 spans 15 residues. The germline V gene has CDR1 PRHDT and CDR2 FYEKMQ (reference sequence). V shed 2 bases, J shed 6 bases, and the junction held 7 bases outside the gene matches. Here the CDR3 reads CASSLWLAEINEQFF. The CDR3 DNA follows: TGTGCCAGCAGCTTATGGCTAGCGGAGATCAATGAGCAGTTCTTC.

The rearrangement joins TRBV27 to TRBJ1-5; D uncertain. The V gene's germline CDR1 is MNHEY and CDR2 SMNVEV (reference sequence). V was trimmed by 5 bases and J by 5 bases, leaving 10 bases between them. The CDR3 is 13 residues long. The CDR3 coding sequence is TGTGCCAGCAGTCGGACTGCTGATCAGCCCCAGCATTTT. Protein sequence: CASSRTADQPQHF.

This chain uses TRBV6-1 with TRBJ2-5, with TRBD2 identical over 9 bases. Germline values: CDR1 MNHNS, CDR2 SASEGT. The CDR3 spans 12 residues. Trimming at V came to 9 bases and at J to 5 bases, leaving 4 bases not matched to a gene. CDR3 coding DNA: TGTGCCAGTTCTAGCGGGACGGAGACCCAGTACTTC. Protein sequence: CASSSGTETQYF.

This clone was picked up one time. The chain employs TRBV13 and TRBJ1-4; D perhaps matches TRBD1 (5 bases). The germline gives CDR1 PRHDT, CDR2 FYEKMQ (reference sequence). The CDR3 is 13 amino acids. Trimming took off 6 bases at V and 6 bases at J, with 11 bases between the two ends. The CDR3 sequence: CASRIGGHEKLFF. The CDR3 DNA reads as TGTGCCAGCAGGATTGGGGGACATGAAAAACTGTTTTTT. The full variable domain, its missing parts supplied by reference TRBV13 and TRBJ1-4, is AAGVIQSPRHLIKEKRETATLKCYPIPRHDTVYWYQQGPGQDPQFLISFYEKMQSDKGSIPDRFSAQQFSDYHSELNMSSLELGDSALYFCASRIGGHEKLFFGSGTQLSVL.

This clone appeared a few times. V and J are TRBV6-5 and TRBJ2-3, with D maybe TRBD2 (5 bases). Trimming pared 4 bases from V and 5 bases from J, leaving 10 bases between. Germline values: CDR1 MNHEY, CDR2 SVGAGI. The CDR3 is made up of 13 amino acids. The CDR3 sequence is CASSSLRGDTQYF. The CDR3 DNA sequence: TGTGCCAGCAGTTCCCTCCGGGGAGATACGCAGTATTTT.

The V and J genes are TRBV2 and TRBJ2-5; TRBD2 aligns across 8 bases. V lost 10 bases and J lost 0; bases outside the gene matches: 4. Germline CDR1 is SNHLY and CDR2 is FYNNEI. This CDR3 has 13 amino acids. CDR3 DNA: TGTGCCATCGAGACTAGCGACCAAGAGACCCAGTACTTC. Its protein is CAIETSDQETQYF.

J is TRBJ2-3 and V is TRBV6-5; 10 bases align to TRBD2. The trim removed 2 bases at V and 1 base at J, leaving 0 bases unmatched. Germline V gene data show CDR1 as MNHEY and CDR2 as SVGAGI. The CDR3 length is 15 residues. The CDR3: CASSYGLAGTDTQYF. The CDR3 bases are TGTGCCAGCAGTTACGGACTAGCGGGCACAGATACGCAGTATTTT.

The rearrangement links TRBV29-1 to TRBJ2-7; D uncertain. This CDR3 contains 14 residues. Trimming stripped 3 bases from V and 0 bases from J, with 12 bases between. The germline CDR1 and CDR2 sequences are SQVTM and ANQGSEA. CDR3 in DNA: TGCAGCGTTGAGATCCCTACCAGCTCCTACGAGCAGTACTTC. Protein product: CSVEIPTSSYEQYF.

This clone turned up a few times. The chain has TRBV5-6 and TRBJ2-5; tentative D call: TRBD2 (5 bases). Trimming took off 3 bases at V and 2 bases at J, with 11 bases between the two ends. CDR1 and CDR2 from the germline V gene are SGHDT and YYEEEE. The CDR3 spans 14 residues. CDR3 in DNA: TGTGCCAGCAGCTGGTCCGGGGTACAAGAGACCCAGTACTTC. Protein: CASSWSGVQETQYF.

This chain joins TRBV9 and TRBJ2-7; 8 bases match TRBD2. The V and J ends lost 0 bases and 5 bases, in that order; junction bases with no gene match: 4. The germline CDR1 and CDR2 sequences are SGDLS and YYNGEE. The CDR3 loop spans 14 amino acids. CDR3 loop: CASSVGLATNEQYF. The DNA for the CDR3 is TGTGCCAGCAGCGTAGGACTAGCGACGAACGAGCAGTACTTC.

The chain is built from TRBV2 and TRBJ2-7; 11 positions agree with TRBD2. Trimming cost V 9 bases and J 3 bases; bases outside gene matches: 10. The CDR3 contains 15 residues. Germline V CDR1 and CDR2: SNHLY, FYNNEI. CDR3 DNA: TGTGCCAGTATAATGGGACTAGCGGTAGACTACGAGCAGTACTTC. The encoded protein is CASIMGLAVDYEQYF.

The chain uses TRBV30 and TRBJ2-7; 7 nucleotides agree with TRBD2. This CDR3 spans 13 amino acids. Germline values: CDR1 GTSNPN, CDR2 SVGIG (reference sequence). The V segment lost 3 bases and the J segment 7 bases; nucleotides outside the gene matches: 9. Here the CDR3 reads CAWSSGVSGEQYF. Here the CDR3 DNA reads TGTGCCTGGAGCAGCGGGGTATCGGGTGAGCAGTACTTC.

The chain combines TRBV19 with TRBJ2-3; 10 bases map to TRBD2. The CDR3 has 17 amino acids. Unmatched junction bases numbered 6, after V lost 3 bases and J lost 0 bases. Per germline, CDR1 LNHDA and CDR2 SQIVND (reference sequence). The CDR3 sequence is CASSIGLAAGSTDTQYF. CDR3 in DNA: TGTGCCAGTAGTATTGGACTAGCGGCGGGGAGCACAGATACGCAGTATTTT.

This chain joins TRBV27 and TRBJ2-1, with 10 bases identical to TRBD2. CDR3 length: 16 residues. The junction had 11 bases not matched to a gene; V was cut back by 6 bases and J by 6 bases. Looked up from germline, CDR1 is MNHEY and CDR2 is SMNVEV (reference sequence). CDR3 sequence: CASSPRTASGSNEQFF. The CDR3 region has the DNA TGTGCCAGCAGCCCCCGAACGGCTAGCGGGAGCAATGAGCAGTTCTTC.

The rearrangement uses TRBV28 and TRBJ2-1, with 10 bases lining up with TRBD2. The trim removed 3 bases at V and 3 bases at J, leaving 5 bases unmatched. CDR1 and CDR2 (germline): MDHEN, SYDVKM. The CDR3 extends over 16 amino acids. CDR3 sequence reads: CASSLVLAGDYNEQFF. CDR3 bases: TGTGCCAGCAGTTTGGTCCTAGCGGGAGACTACAATGAGCAGTTCTTC.

This clone has just one count. This rearrangement joins TRBV5-6 to TRBJ1-6; TRBD1 agrees at 9 bases. The CDR3 covers 18 residues. The V gene end was trimmed by 4 bases and the J gene end by 10 bases; junction bases not matched to a gene: 18. Germline CDR1 SGHDT, CDR2 YYEEEE. CDR3 protein: CASSASSGQGSFQSPLHF. The CDR3, as DNA: TGTGCCAGCAGCGCTTCCTCCGGACAGGGGTCGTTCCAATCACCCCTCCACTTT. Supplemented by reference TRBV5-6 and TRBJ1-6, the full variable domain reads DAGVTQSPTHLIKTRGQQVTLRCSPKSGHDTVSWYQQALGQGPQFIFQYYEEEERQRGNFPDRFSGHQFPNYSSELNVNALLLGDSALYLCASSASSGQGSFQSPLHFGNGTRLTVT.

J is TRBJ2-3 and V is TRBV29-1; D is unclear. This CDR3 is 14 amino acids long. V was pared by 1 base and J by 2 bases, with 10 bases between. CDR1 is SQVTM and CDR2 is ANQGSEA in the germline V gene. The CDR3 coding sequence is TGCAGCGTTGAAGGCCGGCGGACCACAGATACGCAGTATTTT. This codes for CSVEGRRTTDTQYF.

This clone was detected only once. The DNA for the CDR3 is TGTGCCAGCACCCTCACCGACCAAGCTTTCTTT. Amino acid sequence: CASTLTDQAFF. The chain carries TRBV7-9 and TRBJ1-1; no definite D call. The CDR3 runs 11 residues. Deletions cut 7 bases from V and 9 bases from J, with 12 bases between. Germline CDR1 is SEHNR and CDR2 is FQNEAQ (reference sequence).

V gene TRBV25-1 combines with J gene TRBJ2-3, with a possible D match to TRBD2 (6 bases). Germline V gene lookup returns CDR1 MGHDK and CDR2 SYGVNS. The CDR3 is 16 amino acids. V lost 3 bases, J lost 2 bases, and 15 bases lay in between. CDR3 loop: CASSEPHAGPTDTQYF. The CDR3, as DNA: TGTGCCAGCAGTGAGCCCCATGCGGGGCCCACAGATACGCAGTATTTT.